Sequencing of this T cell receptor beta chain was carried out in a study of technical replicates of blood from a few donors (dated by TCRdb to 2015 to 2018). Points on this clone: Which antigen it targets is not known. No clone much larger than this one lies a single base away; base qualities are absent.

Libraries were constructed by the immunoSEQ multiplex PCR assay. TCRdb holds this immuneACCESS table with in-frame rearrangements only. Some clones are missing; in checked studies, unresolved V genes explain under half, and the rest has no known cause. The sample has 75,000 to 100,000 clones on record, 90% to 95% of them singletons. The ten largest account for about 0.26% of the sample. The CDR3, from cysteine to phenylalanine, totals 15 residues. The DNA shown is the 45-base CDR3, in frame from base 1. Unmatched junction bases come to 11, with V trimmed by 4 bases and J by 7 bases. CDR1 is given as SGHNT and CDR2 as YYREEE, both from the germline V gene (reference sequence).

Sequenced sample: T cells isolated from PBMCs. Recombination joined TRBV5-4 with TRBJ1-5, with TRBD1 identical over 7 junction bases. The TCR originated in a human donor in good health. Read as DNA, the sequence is TGTGCCAGCAGCCCCCCTCGACAGGGTAGGCAGCCCCAGCATTTT. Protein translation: CASSPPRQGRQPQHF.